The rows below give T cell receptor beta chains drawn from one sample of a study of CD8+CD57+ T cells in acquired aplastic anemia. One entry per CDR3 protein, called by TCRdb with MiXCR from the reads. The sample has 450,000 to 550,000 distinct CDR3 sequences, approximately 32% seen once. The source material was sorted CD4+, CD8+, or CD8+CD57+ T cells (not recorded which) from PBMCs. The receptors shown here come from a human donor with aplastic anemia. Each CDR3 is given with its conserved first and last residue. A D gene is named only where the DNA matches it firmly. Part of the rows lack a size; the others show once, few, many or a class for expanded clones.

CDR3nt | CDR3aa | abundance | v_gene | d_gene | j_gene
TGTGCCTCAGGGGAAGGGGGCGTCGGGTTGAGCACTGAAGCTTTCTTT | CASGEGGVGLSTEAFF | many | TRBV10-3 | TRBD1 | TRBJ1-1
TGTGCCATCAATTGGGAGACCGGCTCCGGGGAGCTGTTTTTT | CAINWETGSGELFF | many | TRBV10-3 | - | TRBJ2-2
TGTGCCAGCAGTGAGTGGCTCCACGAGCAGTACTTC | CASSEWLHEQYF | - | TRBV6-1 | - | TRBJ2-7
TGTGCCAGCGGTTTGACGGTCAATCAGCCCCAGCATTTT | CASGLTVNQPQHF | few | TRBV6-5 | - | TRBJ1-5
TGTGCCAGTACTCAGGGACAGGTCGCCAATCAGCCCCAGCATTTT | CASTQGQVANQPQHF | few | TRBV19 | TRBD1 | TRBJ1-5
TGCGCCAGCAGCTTGGAGGACAGGGGCAACGAGCAGTACTTC | CASSLEDRGNEQYF | many | TRBV5-1 | TRBD1 | TRBJ2-7
TGTGCCAGTAGTTCACAGGGGACCTCCTACAATGAGCAGTTCTTC | CASSSQGTSYNEQFF | many | TRBV19 | TRBD1 | TRBJ2-1
TGTGCCAGCACGCGGGGGGTTCTAAATAATTCACCCCTCCACTTT | CASTRGVLNNSPLHF | many | TRBV2 | - | TRBJ1-6
TGTGCCAGCAGTGAATTAAGTTATAGCAATCAGCCCCAGCATTTT | CASSELSYSNQPQHF | few | TRBV6-1 | - | TRBJ1-5
TGTGCCAGCAGTTACCCCACTAGCGGGGGCCAAGAGACCCAGTACTTC | CASSYPTSGGQETQYF | once | TRBV6-5 | TRBD2 | TRBJ2-5
TGTGCCAGCAGTTATCAGGGCTCTGGAAACACCATATATTTT | CASSYQGSGNTIYF | few | TRBV12-3/TRBV12-4 | - | TRBJ1-3
TGCAGCGTGGAAAAGGGACGGGACAGCTCCTACGAGCAGTACTTC | CSVEKGRDSSYEQYF | - | TRBV29-1 | TRBD1 | TRBJ2-7
TGTGCCAGCAGCTTATTTGCGGAGGAGTCACCCCTCCACTTT | CASSLFAEESPLHF | many | TRBV7-8 | - | TRBJ1-6
TGTGCCATCAGACCGTCAGGGCCTGGGGCCAACGTCCTGACTTTC | CAIRPSGPGANVLTF | - | TRBV10-3 | - | TRBJ2-6
TGTGCCAGCAGCCTATACCGGGGAGTAGCTGGGGATTACAATGAGCAGTTCTTC | CASSLYRGVAGDYNEQFF | - | TRBV14 | - | TRBJ2-1
TGTGCCAGCAGCGTAGTAGCGGGTACAGGCCAAGAGACCCAGTACTTC | CASSVVAGTGQETQYF | few | TRBV9 | TRBD2 | TRBJ2-5
TGTGCCAGCAGTTTAGGGGCAGGGGGCGCGGCCAGCATGAGGGGCTACACCTTC | CASSLGAGGAASMRGYTF | - | TRBV12-3/TRBV12-4 | TRBD1 | TRBJ1-2